These 12 T cell receptor beta chains were all obtained from the same sample, sequenced in a study of OX40 agonist ivuxolimab in advanced cancers. Sequenced by immunoSEQ multiplex PCR; TCRdb stores in-frame clones only, minus some. The repertoire holds 60,000 to 85,000 clones, with 92% as singletons. The material sequenced was CD4+ or CD8+ T cells sorted from blood, taken in a trial of the OX40 agonist ivuxolimab. The receptors derive from an adult with an advanced solid tumor such as melanoma, head and neck, liver or kidney cancer.

V gene TRBV27 combines with J gene TRBJ2-7; D gene uncertain. The CDR3 runs 16 residues. The germline CDR1 and CDR2 sequences are MNHEY and SMNVEV (reference sequence). V lost 5 bases, J lost 7 bases, and 24 bases lay in between. CDR3 protein: CASSASVTATLGEQYF. The CDR3 DNA is TGTGCCAGCAGTGCTTCCGTGACGGCCACCCTGGGGGAGCAGTACTTC.

The chain is built from TRBV13 and TRBJ1-1, with D possibly TRBD1 on 5 matching bases. CDR3 length: 14 residues. Germline CDR1 is PRHDT and CDR2 is FYEKMQ (reference sequence). V dropped 4 bases and J dropped 1 base, with 10 bases sitting between them. The CDR3 DNA follows: TGTGCCAGCAGCTCCAGGGTTGAGAACACTGAAGCTTTCTTT. Its protein product is CASSSRVENTEAFF.

This chain connects TRBV2 to TRBJ2-1; D possibly corresponds to TRBD2 (7 bases). The CDR3 is made up of 15 amino acids. CDR1 and CDR2 (germline): SNHLY, FYNNEI. The V end lost 6 bases, the J end lost 4 bases, and 16 bases lay between the germline ends. CDR3 sequence reads: CASSSGGPSYNEQFF. The CDR3, as DNA: TGTGCCAGCAGCTCGGGGGGCCCCAGTTACAATGAGCAGTTCTTC.

The chain is built from TRBV4-3 and TRBJ1-2; D unclear. Between the trimmed V and J ends, which lost 0 bases and 4 bases, there was a span of 15 bases. The CDR3 contains 16 residues. The germline CDR1 and CDR2 sequences are LGHNA and YSLEER. The CDR3 coding sequence is TGCGCCAGCAGCCAAGAGGCCCCATCAGGTAGCTATGGCTACACCTTC. Translation gives CASSQEAPSGSYGYTF.

This chain links TRBV7-9 with TRBJ2-3, with D tentatively TRBD2 (7 bases). The CDR3 totals 16 residues. Germline loops: CDR1 SEHNR, CDR2 FQNEAQ (reference sequence). V lost 1 base, J lost 6 bases, and 17 bases lay in between. CDR3 DNA sequence: TGTGCCAGCAGCTTAGATTGGGGGGGAGGACAGGATACGCAGTATTTT. Translated: CASSLDWGGGQDTQYF.

The chain links TRBV27 to TRBJ2-1; TRBD2 matches 11 bases. The CDR3 is 14 residues long. CDR1 MNHEY and CDR2 SMNVEV come from the germline V gene (reference sequence). The V segment lost 5 bases and the J segment 10 bases; nucleotides outside the gene matches: 7. The CDR3 nucleotides are TGTGCCAGCAGTCTAACGACTAGCGGGGTCGAGCAGTTCTTC. This gives the protein CASSLTTSGVEQFF.

The chain uses TRBV7-8 and TRBJ1-1; D remains ambiguous. The CDR3 runs 14 residues. V dropped 1 base and J dropped 4 bases, with 10 bases sitting between them. The germline gives CDR1 SGHVS, CDR2 FQNEAQ. Here the CDR3 DNA reads TGTGCCAGCAGCTTAGTGGGTGGTGGCACTGAAGCTTTCTTT. This sequence encodes CASSLVGGGTEAFF. Drawing the rest from reference TRBV7-8 and TRBJ1-1, the complete variable domain is GAGVSQSPRYKVAKRGQDVALRCDPISGHVSLFWYQQALGQGPEFLTYFQNEAQLDKSGLPSDRFFAERPEGSVSTLKIQRTQQEDSAVYLCASSLVGGGTEAFFGQGTRLTVV.

This chain connects TRBV27 to TRBJ2-5, with 10 bases identical to TRBD2. The V and J ends lost 5 bases and 1 base, in that order; junction bases with no gene match: 4. The V gene's germline CDR1 is MNHEY and CDR2 SMNVEV (reference sequence). This CDR3 comprises 15 residues. The CDR3, as DNA: TGTGCCAGCAGTCATGGACTAGCGGCCCAAGAGACCCAGTACTTC. Protein sequence: CASSHGLAAQETQYF.

The J gene is TRBJ1-4, the V gene TRBV9, with 9 bases fitting TRBD1. CDR1 is SGDLS and CDR2 is YYNGEE in the germline V gene. Trimming took 4 bases from V and 7 from J; bases not matched to a gene: 8. There are 15 residues in the CDR3. The CDR3 DNA sequence: TGTGCCAGCAGCTCCTCCGGGACAGGGTTTGAAAAACTGTTTTTT. This codes for CASSSSGTGFEKLFF.

The V call is TRBV27, the J call TRBJ2-7, with a weak D call TRBD1 (7 bases). V was clipped by 5 bases and J by 7 bases, with 15 bases between them. Germline-derived CDR1 and CDR2 are MNHEY and SMNVEV (reference sequence). The CDR3 has 13 amino acids. CDR3 sequence: CASSTDRAGEQYF. The CDR3 DNA follows: TGTGCCAGCAGTACCGACAGGGCGGGGGAGCAGTACTTC.

This chain joins TRBV2 and TRBJ2-5; TRBD1 aligns across 7 bases. The J call could be wrong; TRBJ2-7 is a better fit for the DNA end. The germline V gene has CDR1 SNHLY and CDR2 FYNNEI. The CDR3 spans 15 residues. CDR3 sequence reads: CASTWDSSLGAEQYF. The DNA for the CDR3 is TGTGCCAGCACCTGGGACAGCTCCCTCGGGGCCGAGCAGTACTTC.

The rearrangement uses TRBV29-1 and TRBJ2-1; tentatively, D is TRBD1 (6 bases). The germline V gene encodes CDR1 SQVTM and CDR2 ANQGSEA. CDR3 length equals 14 residues. V shed 6 bases and J shed 0 bases, with 12 bases lying between them. CDR3 in amino acids: CSVPQGSSYNEQFF. The CDR3 bases are TGCAGCGTACCCCAGGGGAGCTCCTACAATGAGCAGTTCTTC.